These T cell receptor beta chains were read from a single sample in a study of shared clonotypes between healthy human individuals. Repertoires were generated with immunoSEQ multiplex PCR, while TCRdb's copy carries only in-frame clones and drops some. The sample carries a few million clones, roughly 93% recorded once. The sequencing input was naive CD4+ T cells from PBMCs. The receptors derive from a young man in good health. Some clones in this sample may be carry-over from other donors' samples. Both conserved end residues are part of each CDR3. The D gene is left open where the match is weak. A row's size may be missing; if present it is once, few, many or a size class.

size | J | V | D | CDR3 | DNA
NA | TRBJ2-5 | TRBV29-1 | NA | CSVAGTEAQYF | TGCAGCGTTGCGGGGACCGAGGCCCAGTACTTC
NA | TRBJ1-1 | TRBV7-3 | NA | CASSTRAGYSEAFF | TGTGCCAGCAGCACAAGGGCAGGGTACAGTGAAGCTTTCTTT
NA | TRBJ1-1 | TRBV28 | NA | CASSKAGPNTEAFF | TGTGCCAGCAGTAAAGCAGGACCGAACACTGAAGCTTTCTTT
NA | TRBJ2-5 | TRBV5-5 | TRBD1 | CASSLGQGGQETQYF | TGTGCCAGCAGCTTAGGACAGGGGGGCCAAGAGACCCAGTACTTC
NA | TRBJ2-6 | TRBV9 | NA | CASSTFGGRGLHSGANVLTF | TGTGCCAGCAGCACCTTCGGAGGGAGGGGGCTACACTCTGGGGCCAACGTCCTGACTTTC
NA | TRBJ2-1 | TRBV30 | NA | CAWDNTSGEQFF | TGTGCCTGGGATAACACTTCAGGTGAGCAGTTCTTC
NA | TRBJ2-7 | TRBV4-1 | TRBD1 | CASRRTPGTDSYEQYF | TGCGCCAGCAGGCGCACCCCCGGGACAGACTCCTACGAGCAGTACTTC
NA | TRBJ2-3 | TRBV11-2 | TRBD2 | CASSTGLAGVKDTQYF | TGTGCCAGCAGCACCGGACTAGCGGGAGTTAAAGATACGCAGTATTTT
NA | TRBJ2-7 | TRBV7-8 | TRBD1 | CASSFGTGAVYEQYF | TGTGCCAGCAGCTTCGGGACAGGAGCAGTGTACGAGCAGTACTTC
once | TRBJ1-2 | TRBV18 | NA | CASSTTGLGDGYTF | TGTGCCAGCTCAACAACAGGGCTTGGTGATGGCTACACCTTC
NA | TRBJ2-7 | TRBV5-1 | NA | CASSSQGPSSYEQYF | TGCGCCAGCAGCTCACAGGGACCCAGCTCCTACGAGCAGTACTTC
NA | TRBJ1-1 | TRBV27 | TRBD1 | CASKGQGGRPMNTEAFF | TGTGCCAGCAAAGGTCAGGGGGGGCGACCTATGAACACTGAAGCTTTCTTT
few | TRBJ2-5 | TRBV19 | NA | CASSILGGTQYF | TGTGCCAGTAGTATACTAGGCGGGACCCAGTACTTC
NA | TRBJ1-4 | TRBV13 | TRBD1 | CASSSTGGPNEKLFF | TGTGCCAGCAGCTCCACAGGGGGACCTAATGAAAAACTGTTTTTT
NA | TRBJ2-7 | TRBV28 | NA | CASSFRRAYSYEQYF | TGTGCCAGCAGTTTCAGGAGGGCCTATTCATACGAGCAGTACTTC
few | TRBJ1-1 | TRBV27 | NA | CASRWGDRQNTEAFF | TGTGCCAGCAGATGGGGAGACAGACAGAACACTGAAGCTTTCTTT
NA | TRBJ2-1 | TRBV18 | NA | CASSPSNRQINYNEQFF | TGTGCCAGCTCACCATCCAACAGACAAATCAACTACAATGAGCAGTTCTTC
NA | TRBJ2-4 | TRBV27 | NA | CASSPNSGQGRHIQYF | TGTGCCAGCAGCCCGAATTCGGGGCAGGGGCGACACATTCAGTACTTC
NA | TRBJ1-4 | TRBV6-5 | TRBD1 | CASSSTGRREKLFF | TGTGCCAGCAGTTCGACAGGGCGCAGGGAAAAACTGTTTTTT
NA | TRBJ2-5 | TRBV9 | TRBD2 | CASSALSAAGGQETQYF | TGTGCCAGCAGCGCACTTAGTGCGGCGGGAGGGCAAGAGACCCAGTACTTC
once | TRBJ1-1 | TRBV5-1 | TRBD1 | CASSSWTGGGTEAFF | TGCGCCAGCAGCTCTTGGACAGGGGGAGGAACTGAAGCTTTCTTT
NA | TRBJ2-5 | TRBV7-9 | NA | CASSLVVETQYF | TGTGCCAGCAGCTTAGTAGTGGAGACCCAGTACTTC
once | TRBJ2-7 | TRBV28 | NA | CASGHGRYEQYF | TGTGCCAGCGGGCACGGCCGCTACGAGCAGTACTTC
NA | TRBJ2-5 | TRBV27 | NA | CASSLSFGDTYGTQYF | TGTGCCAGCAGTTTATCGTTCGGGGATACTTACGGGACCCAGTACTTC
NA | TRBJ1-1 | TRBV18 | NA | CASSPSVTGGWTEAFF | TGTGCCAGCTCACCATCGGTTACCGGGGGGTGGACTGAAGCTTTCTTT
NA | TRBJ1-3 | TRBV27 | TRBD1 | CASSSVQGGGNTIYF | TGTGCCAGCAGCTCGGTACAGGGGGGTGGAAACACCATATATTTT
NA | TRBJ2-6 | TRBV5-1 | NA | CASSFATEPTSGANVLTF | TGCGCCAGCAGCTTCGCCACGGAGCCTACCTCTGGGGCCAACGTCCTGACTTTC
once | TRBJ1-1 | TRBV6-5 | NA | CASSYWDLNTEAFF | TGTGCCAGCAGTTATTGGGATTTGAACACTGAAGCTTTCTTT
once | TRBJ2-7 | TRBV28 | NA | CASRGPNVYEQYF | TGTGCCAGCAGGGGTCCGAATGTCTACGAGCAGTACTTC
NA | TRBJ2-1 | TRBV10-1 | TRBD2 | CASSDSSGINEQFF | TGCGCCAGCAGTGACTCTAGCGGGATCAATGAGCAGTTCTTC
once | TRBJ1-5 | TRBV28 | NA | CASSSQGRGNQPQHF | TGTGCCAGCAGTTCCCAGGGAAGAGGCAATCAGCCCCAGCATTTT
NA | TRBJ2-7 | TRBV9 | NA | CASSVFVSSYEQYF | TGTGCCAGCAGCGTCTTCGTAAGCTCCTACGAGCAGTACTTC
NA | TRBJ1-1 | TRBV5-1 | NA | CASSPSQGQPRGTEAFF | TGCGCCAGCAGCCCCTCCCAGGGGCAACCCCGAGGCACTGAAGCTTTCTTT
NA | TRBJ2-5 | TRBV7-2 | NA | CASSPGGSLVTQYF | TGTGCCAGCAGCCCAGGCGGATCCCTAGTGACCCAGTACTTC
NA | TRBJ2-3 | TRBV6-6 | NA | CASGTGYTQYF | TGTGCCAGCGGCACTGGGTATACGCAGTATTTT
NA | TRBJ1-1 | TRBV6-1 | NA | CASSERTQGKAEAFF | TGTGCCAGCAGTGAACGAACGCAGGGGAAAGCTGAAGCTTTCTTT
NA | TRBJ2-7 | TRBV28 | NA | CASSLMGQPSYEQYF | TGTGCCAGCAGTTTAATGGGCCAACCCTCCTACGAGCAGTACTTC
once | TRBJ1-5 | TRBV19 | NA | CASSMTGAGGNQPQHF | TGTGCCAGTAGTATGACGGGGGCTGGGGGCAATCAGCCCCAGCATTTT
NA | TRBJ1-1 | TRBV7-2 | NA | CASSLNGPNTEAFF | TGTGCCAGCAGCTTAAACGGGCCAAACACTGAAGCTTTCTTT
NA | TRBJ2-3 | TRBV5-8 | NA | CASSSDGGGTDTQYF | TGTGCCAGCAGCTCCGACGGGGGTGGCACAGATACGCAGTATTTT
NA | TRBJ2-5 | TRBV28 | NA | CASSSGRNLQETQYF | TGTGCCAGCAGTTCGGGTCGGAACTTACAAGAGACCCAGTACTTC
NA | TRBJ2-1 | TRBV7-2 | NA | CASSLARDTGLDEQFF | TGTGCCAGCAGCTTAGCGCGGGACACGGGTTTAGATGAGCAGTTCTTC
NA | TRBJ2-1 | TRBV9 | NA | CASSVEALGYNEQFF | TGTGCCAGCAGCGTGGAGGCTCTGGGCTACAATGAGCAGTTCTTC
NA | TRBJ1-2 | TRBV9 | TRBD1 | CASSVAGQGSYGYTF | TGTGCCAGCAGCGTCGCGGGACAGGGTAGCTATGGCTACACCTTC
NA | TRBJ2-2 | TRBV7-2 | NA | CASSLAWQSRTGELFF | TGTGCCAGCAGCTTAGCGTGGCAGTCCCGGACCGGGGAGCTGTTTTTT
NA | TRBJ1-2 | TRBV6-6 | TRBD1 | CASSSQGAANYGYTF | TGTGCCAGCAGTTCACAGGGGGCCGCAAACTATGGCTACACCTTC